This entry lists 16 T cell receptor beta chains sequenced from one sample in a study of cytomegalovirus exposure and HLA in healthy donors. In the PCR, 60 Vbeta and 13 Jbeta primers were used. Assay: immunoSEQ multiplex PCR; the TCRdb copy retains only in-frame clones and omits some. The data contain tens of thousands of clones, roughly a tenth of them singletons. The sample taken for sequencing was PBMCs. The receptors derive from a man between 60 and 75 years old in good health and CMV-seropositive.

The chain combines TRBV18 with TRBJ2-7; possibly TRBD1 for D (6 bases). The CDR3 is 15 residues long. From germline, CDR1 is KGHSH and CDR2 LQKENI. With 3 bases removed from V and 5 bases from J, the gap between germline ends came to 17 bases. CDR3 in amino acids: CASSPHRDGDHEQYF. The CDR3 nucleotides read TGTGCCAGCTCACCCCACAGGGATGGAGACCACGAGCAGTACTTC.

This clone was seen a few times. The V gene is TRBV19, the J gene TRBJ1-1; 9 bases line up with TRBD1. In germline, CDR1 is LNHDA, CDR2 SQIVND (reference sequence). V gave up 3 bases and J gave up 1 base; unmatched junction bases: 0. The CDR3 covers 14 residues. The CDR3 DNA reads TGTGCCAGTAGTATGGACAGGGGGAACACTGAAGCTTTCTTT. It encodes CASSMDRGNTEAFF.

Here the CDR3 reads CASSRGQGIYEQYF. CDR3 bases: TGCGCCAGCAGTCGGGGACAGGGAATCTACGAGCAGTACTTC. The chain uses TRBV4-1 and TRBJ2-7; 9 positions agree with TRBD1. Germline CDR1 reads MGHRA; CDR2 reads YSYEKL. The trim removed 6 bases at V and 3 bases at J, leaving 6 bases unmatched. The CDR3 length is 14 residues.

The chain has TRBV9 and TRBJ2-5; 7 bases align to TRBD1. Germline trimming cut 0 bases from V and 4 bases from J; bases unmatched to any gene: 3. The CDR3 sequence is 14 residues long. Looked up from germline, CDR1 is SGDLS and CDR2 is YYNGEE. This CDR3 is CASSVDRGGETQYF. In DNA, the CDR3 is TGTGCCAGCAGCGTAGACAGGGGTGGAGAGACCCAGTACTTC.

This clone occurred a few times. The chain has TRBV9 and TRBJ2-2, with a weak D call TRBD1 (5 bases). The CDR3 runs to 16 residues. V lost 1 base and J lost 2, with 12 bases in between. Germline CDR1 is SGDLS and CDR2 is YYNGEE. This CDR3 reads CASSVRGHINTGELFF. The DNA for the CDR3 is TGTGCCAGCAGCGTAAGGGGCCATATTAACACCGGGGAGCTGTTTTTT.

This clone was seen only a few times. The V and J genes are TRBV29-1 and TRBJ1-1; D unresolved. The CDR3 sequence is 13 residues long. CDR1 and CDR2 (germline): SQVTM, ANQGSEA. The V and J ends lost 8 bases and 0 bases respectively, with 13 bases between them. The CDR3 DNA is TGCAGCTTGTCAGTGAACATGAACACTGAAGCTTTCTTT. It yields the protein CSLSVNMNTEAFF. Looking up the rest from reference TRBV29-1 and TRBJ1-1 gives the full variable domain: SAVISQKPSRDICQRGTSLTIQCQVDSQVTMMFWYRQQPGQSLTLIATANQGSEATYESGFVIDKFPISRPNLTFSTLTVSNMSPEDSSIYLCSLSVNMNTEAFFGQGTRLTVV.

V usage is TRBV29-1 and J usage is TRBJ2-1; 10 bases line up with TRBD2. This CDR3 has 14 amino acids. V gave up 7 bases and J gave up 8 bases; unmatched junction bases: 11. Germline CDR1 SQVTM, CDR2 ANQGSEA. CDR3 coding DNA: TGCAGCGGTTTAGCGGGAGGCAGGCACGATGAGCAGTTCTTC. It translates to CSGLAGGRHDEQFF.

This chain joins TRBV5-8 and TRBJ1-5, with D possibly TRBD1 on 6 matching bases. V dropped 4 bases and J dropped 0 bases, with 17 bases sitting between them. The CDR3 consists of 17 residues. Germline assignment: CDR1 SGHTS and CDR2 YDEGEE. The DNA of the CDR3 is TGTGCCAGCAGCCGTATATACCTACAGGGTAGCAATCAGCCCCAGCATTTT. Encoded protein: CASSRIYLQGSNQPQHF.

The table lists this clone with a few counts. The chain uses TRBV19 and TRBJ2-3, with TRBD2 as a possible D gene (5 bases). The CDR3 sequence is 17 residues long. The V end lost 4 bases, the J end lost 2 bases, and 19 bases lay between the germline ends. Looked up from germline, CDR1 is LNHDA and CDR2 is SQIVND (reference sequence). DNA for the CDR3: TGTGCCAGTAGTACCCCACCGACCCGGGAATCCACAGATACGCAGTATTTT. It is translated as CASSTPPTRESTDTQYF.

The rearrangement links TRBV27 to TRBJ1-6; TRBD1 might be the D (6 bases). The CDR3 is 14 amino acids. Trimming took off 4 bases at V and 8 bases at J, with 12 bases between the two ends. Germline assignment: CDR1 MNHEY and CDR2 SMNVEV (reference sequence). CDR3 sequence: CASSSGGGHSPLHF. The CDR3 DNA sequence: TGTGCCAGCAGTTCCGGCGGGGGGCATTCACCCCTCCACTTT.

The chain links TRBV5-1 to TRBJ2-5; D is possibly TRBD1 (6 bases). CDR3 size: 15 residues. V was clipped by 4 bases and J by 1 base, with 14 bases between them. Germline CDR1 and CDR2: SGHRS and YFSETQ. The CDR3 nucleotides are TGCGCCAGCAGCCCGAGGGGGAGCGGCCAAGAGACCCAGTACTTC. This encodes CASSPRGSGQETQYF.

This clone was counted a few times. The chain employs TRBV29-1 and TRBJ2-3; 9 bases align to TRBD2. After removal of 6 bases from V and 3 bases from J, the junction contained 10 bases not matched to a gene. CDR3 length: 15 residues. The germline CDR1 and CDR2 sequences are SQVTM and ANQGSEA. CDR3 amino acids: CSVKGLAPVTDTQYF. CDR3 bases: TGCAGCGTCAAAGGACTAGCGCCCGTTACAGATACGCAGTATTTT.

This clone showed up just a few times. CDR3 sequence reads: CASSTTRGSEQYF. The CDR3 nucleotides read TGTGCCAGCAGTACCACTCGAGGGAGCGAGCAGTACTTC. This chain uses TRBV28 with TRBJ2-7; weak D call: TRBD2 (5 bases). This CDR3 is 13 amino acids long. V shed 5 bases and J shed 6 bases, with 14 bases lying between them. Germline V gene lookup returns CDR1 MDHEN and CDR2 SYDVKM.

This clone was detected only a few times. V gene TRBV6-5 combines with J gene TRBJ2-1; the match to TRBD2 covers 7 bases. Germline V CDR1 and CDR2: MNHEY, SVGAGI. V was clipped by 4 bases and J by 9 bases; unmatched bases: 3. This CDR3 has 12 residues. The CDR3: CASSSPGGEQFF. The CDR3 DNA reads as TGTGCCAGCAGTTCGCCGGGAGGTGAGCAGTTCTTC.

The chain uses TRBV19 and TRBJ1-5; TRBD1 might be the D (6 bases). The germline CDR1 and CDR2 sequences are LNHDA and SQIVND (reference sequence). The CDR3 consists of 14 residues. The V and J ends lost 0 bases and 7 bases respectively, with 10 bases between them. The CDR3 loop is CASSIDRDNQPQHF. For the CDR3, the DNA is TGTGCCAGTAGTATAGACAGGGACAACCAGCCCCAGCATTTT.

This clone occurred a few times. The V call is TRBV10-3, the J call TRBJ2-3, with 9 bases identical to TRBD2. The germline V gene has CDR1 ENHRY and CDR2 SYGVKD. Trimming removed 10 bases from V and 4 bases from J; junction bases left unmatched: 6. The CDR3 length is 13 residues. Here the CDR3 reads CATVAGEADTQYF. The CDR3 nucleotides are TGTGCCACTGTAGCGGGGGAGGCAGATACGCAGTATTTT.